What follows is one TCR beta chain and its context. Looked up from germline, CDR1 is KGHSH and CDR2 is LQKENI. V trimming: 3 bases; J trimming: 2 bases; junction bases outside the gene matches: 7. CDR3 size: 17 residues. The sample belongs to a study of T cell changes during pregnancy in multiple sclerosis. Assay: immunoSEQ multiplex PCR; the TCRdb copy retains only in-frame clones and omits some. There are around 31,000 clones in the sample; around nine tenths occur only once, and 0.6% to 0.75% lies in the top ten. The specimen comprised CD4+ T cells from peripheral blood mononuclear cells, sampled in the first trimester of pregnancy. The TCR originated in a female donor with multiple sclerosis, enrolled in a pregnancy study. This sequence joins TRBV18 and TRBJ2-1; 10 bases map to TRBD1. The CDR3 DNA reads TGTGCCAGCTCACCGGGACGGACAGGGGGGACCTACAATGAGCAGTTCTTC. Translated, it gives CASSPGRTGGTYNEQFF.